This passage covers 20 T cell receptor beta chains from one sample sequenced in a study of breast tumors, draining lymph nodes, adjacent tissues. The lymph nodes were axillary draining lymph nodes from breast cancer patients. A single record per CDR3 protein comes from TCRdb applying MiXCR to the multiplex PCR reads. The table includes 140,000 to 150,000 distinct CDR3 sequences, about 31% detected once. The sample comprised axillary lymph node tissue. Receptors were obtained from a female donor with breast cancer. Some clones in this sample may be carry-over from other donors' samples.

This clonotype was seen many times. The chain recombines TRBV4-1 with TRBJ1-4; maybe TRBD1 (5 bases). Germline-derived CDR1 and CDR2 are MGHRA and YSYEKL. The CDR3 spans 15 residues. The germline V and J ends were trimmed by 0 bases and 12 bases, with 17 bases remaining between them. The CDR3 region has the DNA TGCGCCAGCAGCCAAGATTCAGGGTGGGGAAAGGAACTGTTTTTT. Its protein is CASSQDSGWGKELFF.

In nucleotides, the CDR3 is TGTGCCAGCAGCTTGTCAGTCGACGAGCAGTACTTC. Amino acids: CASSLSVDEQYF. The chain links TRBV7-9 to TRBJ2-7; D is ambiguous. The germline CDR1 and CDR2 sequences are SEHNR and FQNEAQ (reference sequence). Trimming pared 3 bases from V and 5 bases from J, leaving 8 bases between. The CDR3 is made up of 12 amino acids.

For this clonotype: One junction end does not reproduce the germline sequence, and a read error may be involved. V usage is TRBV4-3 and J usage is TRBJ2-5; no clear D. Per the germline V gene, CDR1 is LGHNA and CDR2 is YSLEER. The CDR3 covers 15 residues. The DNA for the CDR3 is TGCGCCAGCGGCCAAGAGTCCACGGTTGGGGAGACCCAGTACTTC. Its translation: CASGQESTVGETQYF.

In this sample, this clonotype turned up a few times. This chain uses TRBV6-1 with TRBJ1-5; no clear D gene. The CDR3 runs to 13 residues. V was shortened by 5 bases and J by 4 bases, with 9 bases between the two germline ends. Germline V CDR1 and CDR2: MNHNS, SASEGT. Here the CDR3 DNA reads TGTGCCAGCAGTCATTGGAGTAATCAGCCCCAGCATTTT. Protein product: CASSHWSNQPQHF.

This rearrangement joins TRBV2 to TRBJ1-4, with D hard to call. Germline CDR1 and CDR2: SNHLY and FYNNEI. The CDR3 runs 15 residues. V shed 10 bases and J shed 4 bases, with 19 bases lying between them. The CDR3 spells CAIIEWRGFNEKLFF. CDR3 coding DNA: TGTGCCATCATTGAATGGCGGGGATTTAATGAAAAACTGTTTTTT.

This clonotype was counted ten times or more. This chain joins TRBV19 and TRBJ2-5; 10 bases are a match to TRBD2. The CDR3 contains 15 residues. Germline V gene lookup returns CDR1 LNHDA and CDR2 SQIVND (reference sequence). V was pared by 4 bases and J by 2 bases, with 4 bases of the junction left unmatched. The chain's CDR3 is CASSTVAGGQETQYF. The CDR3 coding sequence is TGTGCCAGTAGTACCGTAGCGGGGGGACAAGAGACCCAGTACTTC. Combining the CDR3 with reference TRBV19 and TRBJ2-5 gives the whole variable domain DGGITQSPKYLFRKEGQNVTLSCEQNLNHDAMYWYRQDPGQGLRLIYYSQIVNDFQKGDIAEGYSVSREKKESFPLTVTSAQKNPTAFYLCASSTVAGGQETQYFGPGTRLLVL.

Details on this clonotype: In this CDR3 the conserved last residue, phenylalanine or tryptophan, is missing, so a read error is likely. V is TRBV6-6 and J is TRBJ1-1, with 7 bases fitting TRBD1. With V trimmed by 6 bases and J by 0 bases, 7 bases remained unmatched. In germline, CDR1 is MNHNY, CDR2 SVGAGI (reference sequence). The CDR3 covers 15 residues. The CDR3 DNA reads TGTGCCAGCAGGGGTCCAGGGGGGATGAACACTGAAGCTTTCTTA. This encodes CASRGPGGMNTEAFL.

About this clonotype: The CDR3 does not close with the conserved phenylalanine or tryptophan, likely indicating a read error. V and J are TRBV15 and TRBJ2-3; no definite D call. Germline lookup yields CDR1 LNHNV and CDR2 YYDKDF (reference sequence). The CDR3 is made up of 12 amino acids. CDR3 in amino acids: CATSRSGPAQYL. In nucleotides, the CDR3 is TGTGCTACCAGCAGATCCGGACCGGCGCAGTATCTT.

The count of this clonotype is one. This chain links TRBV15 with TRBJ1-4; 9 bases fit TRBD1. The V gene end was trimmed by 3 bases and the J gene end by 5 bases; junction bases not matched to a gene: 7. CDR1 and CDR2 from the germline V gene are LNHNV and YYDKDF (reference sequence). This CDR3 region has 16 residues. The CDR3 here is CATSSVQGAGNEKLFF. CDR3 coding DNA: TGTGCCACCAGCAGCGTACAGGGGGCAGGGAATGAAAAACTGTTTTTT. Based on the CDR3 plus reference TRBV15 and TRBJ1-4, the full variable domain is DAMVIQNPRYQVTQFGKPVTLSCSQTLNHNVMYWYQQKSSQAPKLLFHYYDKDFNNEADTPDNFQSRRPNTSFCFLDIRSPGLGDTAMYLCATSSVQGAGNEKLFFGSGTQLSVL.

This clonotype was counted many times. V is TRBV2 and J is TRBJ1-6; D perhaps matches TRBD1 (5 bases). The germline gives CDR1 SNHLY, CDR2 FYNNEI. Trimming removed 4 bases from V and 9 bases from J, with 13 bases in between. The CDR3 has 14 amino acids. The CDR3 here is CASSGRGSGSPLHF. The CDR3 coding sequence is TGTGCCAGCAGTGGAAGGGGATCGGGTTCACCCCTCCACTTT. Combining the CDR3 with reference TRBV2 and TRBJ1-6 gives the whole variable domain EPEVTQTPSHQVTQMGQEVILRCVPISNHLYFYWYRQILGQKVEFLVSFYNNEISEKSEIFDDQFSVERPDGSNFTLKIRSTKLEDSAMYFCASSGRGSGSPLHFGNGTRLTVT.

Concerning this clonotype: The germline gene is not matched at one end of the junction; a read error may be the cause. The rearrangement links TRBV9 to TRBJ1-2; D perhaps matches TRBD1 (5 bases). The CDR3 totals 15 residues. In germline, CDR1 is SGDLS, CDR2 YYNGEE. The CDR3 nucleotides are TGTGCCAGCAGCGTAGGGTTGGGGGGGTACTATGGCTCCACCTTC. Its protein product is CASSVGLGGYYGSTF.

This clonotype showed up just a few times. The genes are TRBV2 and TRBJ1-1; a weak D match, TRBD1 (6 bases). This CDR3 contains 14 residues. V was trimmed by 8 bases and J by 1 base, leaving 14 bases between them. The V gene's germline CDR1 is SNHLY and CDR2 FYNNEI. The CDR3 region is CASHWAGANTEAFF. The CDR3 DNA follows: TGTGCCAGCCATTGGGCAGGGGCGAACACTGAAGCTTTCTTT.

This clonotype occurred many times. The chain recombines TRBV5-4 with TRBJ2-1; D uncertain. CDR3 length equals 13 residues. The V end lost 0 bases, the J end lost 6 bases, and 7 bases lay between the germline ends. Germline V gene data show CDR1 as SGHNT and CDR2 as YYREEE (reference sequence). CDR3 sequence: CASSLAHSNEQFF. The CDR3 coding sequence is TGTGCCAGCAGCTTGGCGCACTCCAATGAGCAGTTCTTC.

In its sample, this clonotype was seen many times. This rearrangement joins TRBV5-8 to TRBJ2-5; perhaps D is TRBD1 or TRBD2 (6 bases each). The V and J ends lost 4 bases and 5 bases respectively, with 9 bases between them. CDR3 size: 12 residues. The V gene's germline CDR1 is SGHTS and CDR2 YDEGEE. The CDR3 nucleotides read TGTGCCAGCAGCGGAGGGGGGGAGACCCAGTACTTC. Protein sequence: CASSGGGETQYF.

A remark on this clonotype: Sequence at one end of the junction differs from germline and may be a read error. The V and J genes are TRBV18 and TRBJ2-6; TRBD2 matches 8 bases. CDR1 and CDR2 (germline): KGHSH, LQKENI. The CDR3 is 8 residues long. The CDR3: CASSASGF. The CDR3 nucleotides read TGTGCCAGCTCTGCTAGCGGGTTC.

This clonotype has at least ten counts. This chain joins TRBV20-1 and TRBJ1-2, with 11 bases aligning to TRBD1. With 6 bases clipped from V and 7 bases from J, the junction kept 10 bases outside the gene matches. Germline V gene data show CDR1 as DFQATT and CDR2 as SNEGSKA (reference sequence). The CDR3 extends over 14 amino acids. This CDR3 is CSAETGQGVSGYTF. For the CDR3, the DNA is TGCAGTGCCGAAACGGGACAGGGGGTCAGTGGCTACACCTTC.

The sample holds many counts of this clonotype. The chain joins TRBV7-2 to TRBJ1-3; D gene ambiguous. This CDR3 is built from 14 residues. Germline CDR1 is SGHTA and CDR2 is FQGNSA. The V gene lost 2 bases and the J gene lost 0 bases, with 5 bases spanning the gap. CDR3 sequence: CASSLQSSGNTIYF. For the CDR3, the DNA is TGTGCCAGCAGCTTACAGAGCTCTGGAAACACCATATATTTT.

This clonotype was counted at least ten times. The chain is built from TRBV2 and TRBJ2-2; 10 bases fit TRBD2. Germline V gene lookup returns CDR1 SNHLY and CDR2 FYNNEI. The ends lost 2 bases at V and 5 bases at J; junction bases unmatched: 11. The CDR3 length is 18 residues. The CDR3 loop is CASSERGRAGGNTGELFF. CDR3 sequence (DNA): TGTGCCAGCAGTGAACGAGGAAGAGCGGGGGGGAATACCGGGGAGCTGTTTTTT.

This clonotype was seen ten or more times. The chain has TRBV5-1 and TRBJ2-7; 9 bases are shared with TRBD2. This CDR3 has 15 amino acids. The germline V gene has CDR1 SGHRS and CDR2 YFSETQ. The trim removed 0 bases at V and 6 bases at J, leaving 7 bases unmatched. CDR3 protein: CASSLDGGGAPEQYF. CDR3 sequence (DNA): TGCGCCAGCAGCTTGGACGGCGGGGGGGCCCCCGAGCAGTACTTC.

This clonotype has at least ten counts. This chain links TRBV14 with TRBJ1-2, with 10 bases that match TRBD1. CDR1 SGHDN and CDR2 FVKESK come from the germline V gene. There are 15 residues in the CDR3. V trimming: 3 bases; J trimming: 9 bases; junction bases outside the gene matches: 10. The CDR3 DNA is TGTGCCAGCAGCCACGGACAGGGGGGTGTTATCCGCTACACCTTC. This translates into CASSHGQGGVIRYTF.